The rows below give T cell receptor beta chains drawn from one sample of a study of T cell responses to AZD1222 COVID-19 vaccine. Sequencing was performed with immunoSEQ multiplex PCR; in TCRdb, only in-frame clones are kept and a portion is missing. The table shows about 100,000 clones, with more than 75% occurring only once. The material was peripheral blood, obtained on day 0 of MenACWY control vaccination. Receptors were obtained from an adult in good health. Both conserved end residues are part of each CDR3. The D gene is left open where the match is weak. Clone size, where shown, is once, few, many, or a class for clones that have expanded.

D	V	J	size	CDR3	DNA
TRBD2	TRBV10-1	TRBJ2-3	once	CASSASGTGTDTQYF	TGCGCCAGCAGTGCTAGCGGGACAGGCACAGATACGCAGTATTTT
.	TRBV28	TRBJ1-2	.	CASSSAGNYGYTF	TGTGCCAGCAGTTCGGCTGGTAACTATGGCTACACCTTC
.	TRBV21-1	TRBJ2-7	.	CTSRGQSSYEQYF	TGTACCAGCAGGGGACAGAGCTCCTACGAGCAGTACTTC
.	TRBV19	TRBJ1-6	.	CASSEPGRADSPLHF	TGTGCCAGTAGTGAACCGGGACGGGCGGATTCACCCCTCCACTTT
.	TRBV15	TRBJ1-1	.	CATSRDLTAGGNTEAFF	TGTGCCACCAGCAGAGATCTAACAGCCGGGGGGAACACTGAAGCTTTCTTT
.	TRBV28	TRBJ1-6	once	CASSLAGSPLHF	TGTGCCAGCAGTTTAGCGGGATCACCCCTCCACTTT
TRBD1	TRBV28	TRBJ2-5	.	CASTRQGRFQETQYF	TGTGCCAGCACTCGACAGGGGAGGTTCCAAGAGACCCAGTACTTC
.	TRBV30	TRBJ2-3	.	CAWSGEFGRTDTQYF	TGTGCCTGGTCCGGGGAGTTCGGACGCACAGATACGCAGTATTTT
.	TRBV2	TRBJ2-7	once	CASRAGLSEQYF	TGTGCCAGCAGGGCAGGCCTGAGCGAGCAGTACTTC
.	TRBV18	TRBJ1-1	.	CASSPETGYDTEAFF	TGTGCCAGCTCACCAGAAACAGGGTACGACACTGAAGCTTTCTTT
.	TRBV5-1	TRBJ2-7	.	CASSPERLTEYEQYF	TGCGCCAGCAGCCCAGAAAGACTAACCGAATACGAGCAGTACTTC
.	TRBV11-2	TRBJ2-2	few	CASSSLQGLLTGELFF	TGTGCCAGCAGCTCTTTACAGGGACTACTCACCGGGGAGCTGTTTTTT
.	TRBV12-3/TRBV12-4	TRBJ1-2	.	CASSPPGDYGYTF	TGTGCCAGCAGTCCCCCAGGTGACTATGGCTACACCTTC
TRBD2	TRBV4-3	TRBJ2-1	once	CASSQDMASGTYNEQFF	TGCGCCAGCAGCCAAGATATGGCTAGCGGGACCTACAATGAGCAGTTCTTC
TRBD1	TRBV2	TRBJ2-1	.	CASSGDRGAEQFF	TGTGCCAGCAGTGGGGACAGGGGCGCTGAGCAGTTCTTC
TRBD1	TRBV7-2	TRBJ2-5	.	CASSSGRGRGETQYF	TGTGCCAGCAGCTCAGGCAGGGGGCGCGGAGAGACCCAGTACTTC
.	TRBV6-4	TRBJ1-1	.	CASRRASGTANNGAFF	TGTGCCAGCAGGCGTGCTTCCGGGACCGCGAACAATGGGGCTTTCTTT
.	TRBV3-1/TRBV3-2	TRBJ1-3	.	CASSQDLGQFDTIYF	TGTGCCAGCAGCCAAGATCTCGGCCAGTTTGACACCATATATTTT
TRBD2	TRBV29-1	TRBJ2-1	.	CSVEDSGAYGTYNEQFF	TGCAGCGTTGAAGATAGCGGGGCCTACGGAACATACAATGAGCAGTTCTTC
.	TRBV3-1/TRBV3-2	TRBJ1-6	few	CASSQDFTFNNSPLHF	TGTGCCAGCAGCCAAGATTTCACATTCAATAATTCACCCCTCCACTTT
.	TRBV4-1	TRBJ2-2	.	CASSQGRPVGGELFF	TGCGCCAGCAGCCAAGGGCGTCCCGTCGGCGGGGAGCTGTTTTTT
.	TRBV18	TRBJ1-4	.	CASSPREGGDEKLFF	TGTGCCAGCTCACCACGAGAGGGGGGAGATGAAAAACTGTTTTTT
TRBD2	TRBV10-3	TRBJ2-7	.	CAVTGTSYEQYF	TGTGCCGTAACTGGGACTAGCTACGAGCAGTACTTC
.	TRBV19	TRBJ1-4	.	CASSISGVGEKLFF	TGTGCCAGTAGTATCTCAGGGGTTGGTGAAAAACTGTTTTTT
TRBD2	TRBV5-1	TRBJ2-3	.	CASSQGLAGLDTQYF	TGCGCCAGCAGCCAGGGACTAGCGGGGCTTGATACGCAGTATTTT
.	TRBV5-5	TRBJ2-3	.	CASSPWNQGRDTQYF	TGTGCCAGCAGCCCTTGGAACCAGGGGCGGGATACGCAGTATTTT
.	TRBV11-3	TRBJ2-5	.	CASSLGYGGGETQYF	TGTGCCAGCAGCTTAGGTTACGGTGGAGGGGAGACCCAGTACTTC
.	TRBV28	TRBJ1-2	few	CASSFGRYGYTF	TGTGCCAGCAGTTTCGGGCGCTATGGCTACACCTTC
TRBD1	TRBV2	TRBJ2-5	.	CASSKDRDRDQETQYF	TGTGCCAGCAGTAAGGACCGGGACAGGGACCAAGAGACCCAGTACTTC
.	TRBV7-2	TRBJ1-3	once	CASSLNGLTGNTIYF	TGTGCCAGCAGCTTAAATGGTTTGACTGGAAACACCATATATTTT
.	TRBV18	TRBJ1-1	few	CASSPRETEAFF	TGTGCCAGCTCACCGAGGGAAACTGAAGCTTTCTTT
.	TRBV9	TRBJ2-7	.	CASSVASYEQYF	TGTGCCAGCAGCGTAGCATCCTACGAGCAGTACTTC
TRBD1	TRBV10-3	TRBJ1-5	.	CAISETGGYQPQHF	TGTGCCATCAGTGAGACAGGGGGTTATCAGCCCCAGCATTTT
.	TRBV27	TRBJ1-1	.	CASRTDVGAEAFF	TGTGCCAGCAGGACGGACGTTGGAGCTGAAGCTTTCTTT
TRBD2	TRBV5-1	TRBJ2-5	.	CASSDPTSGQETQYF	TGCGCCAGCAGCGACCCCACTAGCGGCCAAGAGACCCAGTACTTC
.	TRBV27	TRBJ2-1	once	CASRGRAGHEQFF	TGTGCCAGCAGAGGACGAGCGGGCCATGAGCAGTTCTTC
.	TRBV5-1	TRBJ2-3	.	CASSLGGPRTDTQYF	TGCGCCAGCAGCTTAGGGGGGCCGCGCACAGATACGCAGTATTTT
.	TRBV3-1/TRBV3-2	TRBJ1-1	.	CASSAGPDAFF	TGTGCCAGCAGCGCAGGGCCGGATGCTTTCTTT
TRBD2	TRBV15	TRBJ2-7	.	CATSRVAGSAYEQYF	TGTGCCACCAGCAGGGTAGCGGGGTCCGCCTACGAGCAGTACTTC
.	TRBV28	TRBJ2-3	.	CASSLGPSDTQYF	TGTGCCAGCAGTTTAGGTCCGTCAGATACGCAGTATTTT
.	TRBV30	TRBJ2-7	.	CAWSDTYEQYF	TGTGCCTGGAGCGACACCTACGAGCAGTACTTC
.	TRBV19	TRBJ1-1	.	CASSIDTTRMNTEAFF	TGTGCCAGTAGTATAGATACGACAAGGATGAACACTGAAGCTTTCTTT
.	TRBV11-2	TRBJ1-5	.	CASSRGLDSNQPQHF	TGTGCCAGCAGCCGGGGACTAGATAGCAATCAGCCCCAGCATTTT
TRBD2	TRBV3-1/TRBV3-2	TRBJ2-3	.	CASSHLKRGVGTDTQYF	TGTGCCAGCAGCCACTTGAAGCGGGGAGTGGGCACAGATACGCAGTATTTT
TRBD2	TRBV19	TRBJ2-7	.	CASSPQGAGGRYEQYF	TGTGCCAGTAGTCCCCAGGGCGCGGGAGGTCGCTACGAGCAGTACTTC
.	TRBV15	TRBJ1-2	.	CATSRDRAPGYGYTF	TGTGCCACCAGCAGAGATCGGGCCCCAGGCTATGGCTACACCTTC
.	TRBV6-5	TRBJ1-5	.	CASNFRRGDQPQHF	TGTGCCAGCAATTTTAGGAGGGGCGATCAGCCCCAGCATTTT
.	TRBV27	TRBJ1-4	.	CASSLYATNEKLFF	TGTGCCAGCAGCCTTTACGCAACTAATGAAAAACTGTTTTTT
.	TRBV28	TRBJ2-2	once	CASSLGPDVGELFF	TGTGCCAGCAGTTTGGGGCCAGACGTCGGGGAGCTGTTTTTT
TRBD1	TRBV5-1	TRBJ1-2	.	CASSPTGTGINYGYTF	TGCGCCAGCAGCCCGACCGGGACAGGGATTAACTATGGCTACACCTTC
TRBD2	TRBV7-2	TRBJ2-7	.	CASSLGGGSYEQYF	TGTGCCAGCAGCTTAGGGGGGGGTAGCTACGAGCAGTACTTC
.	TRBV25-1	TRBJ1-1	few	CASSEVGEWTEAFF	TGTGCCAGCAGTGAGGTAGGGGAGTGGACTGAAGCTTTCTTT
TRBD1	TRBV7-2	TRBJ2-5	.	CASSDDRGRVGETQYF	TGTGCCAGCAGCGACGACAGGGGGCGCGTCGGAGAGACCCAGTACTTC